This T cell receptor (beta chain) was identified during a study of blood T cell repertoires in COVID-19. Study at large: Acute-phase and convalescent COVID-19 samples originated in the United States, Italy and Spain. In each case, the material was cDNA or gDNA derived from T cells, B-cell-depleted T cells, or PBMCs.

Original data processing: The assay estimated nucleated cells by amplifying reference gene primers. Produced via immunoSEQ multiplex PCR; TCRdb's table is partial and in-frame only. The D gene and trimming were derived from the DNA, and the V and J assignments and clone size from that table. The sample gives approximately 230,000 clones, roughly 85% of which show up once; 2.2% is in the top ten. With 0 bases clipped from V and 5 bases from J, the junction kept 3 bases outside the gene matches. CDR1 and CDR2 from the germline V gene are SGHDT and YYEEEE. CDR3 length: 14 residues. This clonotype was obtained from a man aged 25-45 years who had recovered from COVID-19. The chain uses TRBV5-6 and TRBJ1-2; 8 bases map to TRBD1. The sequenced sample was peripheral blood. CDR3 sequence (DNA): TGTGCCAGCAGCTTGGGGACAGGGTCGTATGGCTACACCTTC. It specifies CASSLGTGSYGYTF.